The 12 T cell receptor beta chains below were found in one sample sequenced in a study of cytomegalovirus exposure and HLA in healthy donors (dated by TCRdb to about 2017). The library was generated by the immunoSEQ multiplex PCR assay. For the multiplex PCR, a mixture combining 60 forward primers for TCR Vbeta segments and 13 reverse primers for TCR Jbeta segments was used. TCRdb stores this immuneACCESS table with in-frame sequences only. Part of the clones is absent; in the studies checked, under half of the shortfall reflects unresolved V genes, and no reason is known for the rest. Across this sample there are about 120,000 clones, with about 9.4% seen only once. Of the sample, around 6.1% is held by the ten largest clones. Sequencing was done on a sample of PBMCs. The source of these receptors is a woman between 40 and 50 years old in good health and CMV-seropositive.

The chain carries TRBV4-2 and TRBJ1-2, with D unresolved. This CDR3 has 14 residues. The V end lost 1 base, the J end lost 0 bases, and 6 bases lay between the germline ends. The V gene's germline CDR1 is LGHNA and CDR2 YNFKEQ. In DNA form, the CDR3 reads TGTGCCAGCAGCCAAGTGGGAGCTAACTATGGCTACACCTTC. It encodes CASSQVGANYGYTF.

V gene TRBV11-2 combines with J gene TRBJ1-1; D is undetermined. Germline values: CDR1 SGHAT, CDR2 FQNNGV. The CDR3 extends over 15 amino acids. V lost 7 bases, J lost 1 base, and 16 bases lay in between. CDR3: CASTTNEAANTEAFF. CDR3 in DNA: TGTGCCAGCACCACTAATGAGGCCGCGAACACTGAAGCTTTCTTT.

This chain joins TRBV7-7 and TRBJ2-2; D might be TRBD1 (6 bases). This CDR3 spans 16 amino acids. In germline, CDR1 is SSHAT, CDR2 FNYEAQ (reference sequence). Trimming cost V 5 bases and J 4 bases, with 17 bases left between them. CDR3 in DNA: TGTGCCAGCAGCCTTTCGGCAGGGGCTGGCACCGGGGAGCTGTTTTTT. As protein: CASSLSAGAGTGELFF.

Of note for this clone: This sample includes further DNA sequences coding for the same CDR3. The chain employs TRBV15 and TRBJ2-7; D is ambiguous. V was pared by 0 bases and J by 4 bases, with 4 bases between. Germline assignment: CDR1 LNHNV and CDR2 YYDKDF (reference sequence). The CDR3 loop spans 12 amino acids. CDR3 sequence (DNA): TGTGCCACCAGCAGAGACCCTTACGAGCAGTACTTC. As protein: CATSRDPYEQYF.

This clone was seen only a few times. The rearrangement uses TRBV7-9 and TRBJ2-7; tentatively, D is TRBD2 (5 bases). The CDR3 is made up of 13 amino acids. Trimming stripped 8 bases from V and 3 bases from J, with 14 bases between. In germline, CDR1 is SEHNR, CDR2 FQNEAQ (reference sequence). The CDR3 protein is CASGLTAGYEQYF. The CDR3 DNA follows: TGTGCCAGCGGACTTACCGCAGGCTACGAGCAGTACTTC.

The chain uses TRBV4-2 and TRBJ2-3, with TRBD2 matching 8 bases. CDR1 is LGHNA and CDR2 is YNFKEQ in the germline V gene. Losses at the gene ends were 4 bases for V and 1 base for J; bases not matched to a gene: 7. The CDR3 sequence is 16 residues long. CDR3 sequence reads: CASSPRGAGGTDTQYF. CDR3 DNA: TGTGCCAGCAGCCCTCGGGGAGCGGGGGGCACAGATACGCAGTATTTT.

This clone has a handful of counts. Other DNA variants within this sample encode the same CDR3. The chain carries TRBV5-1 and TRBJ1-5; D not certain. V dropped 2 bases and J dropped 0 bases, with 9 bases sitting between them. This CDR3 has 15 amino acids. CDR1 and CDR2 (germline): SGHRS, YFSETQ. In DNA, the CDR3 is TGCGCCAGCAGCTTAGGTGGGAGTAGCAATCAGCCCCAGCATTTT. It yields the protein CASSLGGSSNQPQHF.

V gene TRBV6-1 combines with J gene TRBJ1-5, with D maybe TRBD1 (5 bases). The CDR3 length is 14 residues. With 4 bases removed from V and 5 bases from J, the gap between germline ends came to 12 bases. Germline CDR1 reads MNHNS; CDR2 reads SASEGT. CDR3 nucleotide sequence: TGTGCCAGCAGTGCGCAGGGAGGCGATCAGCCCCAGCATTTT. Its translation: CASSAQGGDQPQHF.

This clone was recorded a few times. The rearrangement uses TRBV6-1 and TRBJ2-7; unclear D gene. With 1 base removed from V and 0 bases from J, the gap between germline ends came to 7 bases. The germline CDR1 and CDR2 sequences are MNHNS and SASEGT. CDR3 length: 14 amino acids. DNA of the CDR3: TGTGCCAGCAGTGAAGTCAGGCGCTCCTACGAGCAGTACTTC. Translated: CASSEVRRSYEQYF.

The chain joins TRBV30 to TRBJ2-3; no clear D gene. Trimming took 2 bases from V and 4 from J, leaving 10 bases between them. This CDR3 contains 13 residues. CDR1 and CDR2 from the germline V gene are GTSNPN and SVGIG (reference sequence). DNA of the CDR3: TGTGCCTGGAGTCCCCCTCCAGCAGATACGCAGTATTTT. Its translation: CAWSPPPADTQYF.

In this sample, this clone turned up a few times. The V gene is TRBV29-1, the J gene TRBJ2-5; a weak D match, TRBD2 (5 bases). Trimming removed 2 bases from V and 5 bases from J, with 18 bases in between. The germline CDR1 and CDR2 sequences are SQVTM and ANQGSEA. The CDR3 loop spans 15 amino acids. The CDR3 reads CSVELVRGFRETQYF. DNA of the CDR3: TGCAGCGTTGAATTGGTCCGGGGTTTTCGGGAGACCCAGTACTTC.

In its sample, this clone was seen a few times. The chain links TRBV27 to TRBJ1-4; a possible D gene is TRBD1 (5 bases). This CDR3 comprises 15 residues. Trimming removed 3 bases from V and 5 bases from J, with 13 bases in between. The V gene's germline CDR1 is MNHEY and CDR2 SMNVEV (reference sequence). CDR3 protein: CASSFLLGRNEKLFF. CDR3 bases: TGTGCCAGCAGTTTCCTCTTGGGGCGCAATGAAAAACTGTTTTTT.